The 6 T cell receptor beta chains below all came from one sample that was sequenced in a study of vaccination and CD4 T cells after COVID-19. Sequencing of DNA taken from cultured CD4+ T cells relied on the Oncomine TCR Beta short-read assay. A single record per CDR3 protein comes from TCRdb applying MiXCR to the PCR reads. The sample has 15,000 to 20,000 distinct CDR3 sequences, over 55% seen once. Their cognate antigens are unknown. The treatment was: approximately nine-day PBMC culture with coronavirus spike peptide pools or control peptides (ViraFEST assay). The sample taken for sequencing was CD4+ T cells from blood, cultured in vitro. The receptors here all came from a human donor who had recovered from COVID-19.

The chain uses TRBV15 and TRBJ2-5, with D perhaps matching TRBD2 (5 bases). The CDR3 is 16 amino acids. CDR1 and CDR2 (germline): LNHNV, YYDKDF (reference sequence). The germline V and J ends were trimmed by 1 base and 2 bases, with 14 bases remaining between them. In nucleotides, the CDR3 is TGTGCCACCAGCAGAGGAGGACGATCGGGACAAGAGACCCAGTACTTC. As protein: CATSRGGRSGQETQYF.

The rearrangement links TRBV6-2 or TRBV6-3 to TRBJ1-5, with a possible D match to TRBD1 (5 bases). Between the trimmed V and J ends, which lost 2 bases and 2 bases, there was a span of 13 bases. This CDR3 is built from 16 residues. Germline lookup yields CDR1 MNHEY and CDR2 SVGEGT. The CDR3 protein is CASSYPTGGGNQPQHF. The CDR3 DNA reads TGTGCCAGCAGTTACCCGACGGGGGGGGGCAATCAGCCCCAGCATTTT.

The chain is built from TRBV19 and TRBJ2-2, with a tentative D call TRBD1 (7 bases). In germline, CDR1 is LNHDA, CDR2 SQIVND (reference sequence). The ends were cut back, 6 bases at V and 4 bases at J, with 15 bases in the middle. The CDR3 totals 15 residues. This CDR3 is CASSLAGQTTGELFF. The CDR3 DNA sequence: TGTGCCAGTAGCCTCGCGGGACAGACCACCGGGGAGCTGTTTTTT.

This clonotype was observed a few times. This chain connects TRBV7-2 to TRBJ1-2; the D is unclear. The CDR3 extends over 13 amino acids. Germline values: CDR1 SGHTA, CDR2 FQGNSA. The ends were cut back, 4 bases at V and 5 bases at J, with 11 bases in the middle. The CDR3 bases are TGTGCCAGCAGCTCTCCCCCCCGGTATGGCTACACCTTC. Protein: CASSSPPRYGYTF.

The CDR3 DNA follows: TGTGCCAGCAGCGTAAGCCTCATTACTCACGAGCAGTACTTC. Translation: CASSVSLITHEQYF. V usage is TRBV9 and J usage is TRBJ2-7; D not resolved. This CDR3 spans 14 amino acids. V was cut by 1 base and J by 5 bases, with 13 bases left in between. Germline values: CDR1 SGDLS, CDR2 YYNGEE. Filled out from reference TRBV9 and TRBJ2-7, the complete variable domain reads DSGVTQTPKHLITATGQRVTLRCSPRSGDLSVYWYQQSLDQGLQFLIQYYNGEERAKGNILERFSAQQFPDLHSELNLSSLELGDSALYFCASSVSLITHEQYFGPGTRLTVT.

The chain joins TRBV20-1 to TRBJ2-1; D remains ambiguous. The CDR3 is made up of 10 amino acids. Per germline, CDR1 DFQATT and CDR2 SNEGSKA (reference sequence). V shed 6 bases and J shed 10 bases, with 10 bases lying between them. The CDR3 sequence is CSAPFREQFF. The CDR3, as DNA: TGCAGTGCCCCCTTCAGGGAGCAGTTCTTC.